The 8 T cell receptor beta chains presented below share a single source sample, sequenced in a study of liver allograft versus peripheral blood T cells. Study details: Comparing T cell receptor repertoires in transplanted livers with those in recipients' peripheral blood was part of the design.

One entry per CDR3 protein results from TCRdb running MiXCR on the reads. Here the sample spans 9,700 or so distinct CDR3 sequences, roughly 27% being singletons. The receptors derive from a human patient who had a liver transplant. Some T cells may originate from the graft donor.

This clonotype was counted between two and nine times. CDR3 sequence reads: CASKGGQAQENEQFF. CDR3 in DNA: TGTGCCAGTAAGGGTGGGCAGGCTCAGGAGAATGAGCAGTTCTTC. The chain uses TRBV19 and TRBJ2-1; D remains ambiguous. The length of the CDR3 is 15 residues. Germline V lookup: CDR1 LNHDA, CDR2 SQIVND (reference sequence). The germline V and J ends were trimmed by 7 bases and 7 bases, with 20 bases remaining between them. The full variable domain, its missing parts supplied by reference TRBV19 and TRBJ2-1, is DGGITQSPKYLFRKEGQNVTLSCEQNLNHDAMYWYRQDPGQGLRLIYYSQIVNDFQKGDIAEGYSVSREKKESFPLTVTSAQKNPTAFYLCASKGGQAQENEQFFGPGTRLTVL.

A remark on this clonotype: It may be a read error: a sequence one base away is much more abundant. The rearrangement joins TRBV6-5 to TRBJ1-1; a weak D match, TRBD1 (6 bases). The CDR3 is 14 residues long. V lost 2 bases and J 11 bases, leaving 18 bases between the germline ends. Germline V gene sequence: CDR1 MNHEY, CDR2 SVGAGI. The CDR3, as DNA: TGTGCCAGCAGTTACCATACCGACAGGAATGATGCTTTCTTT. Protein product: CASSYHTDRNDAFF.

This clonotype was counted a single time. The chain has TRBV7-3 and TRBJ1-1; weak D call: TRBD1 (5 bases). The germline V gene encodes CDR1 SGHTA and CDR2 FQGTGA. Trimming removed 5 bases at V and 5 bases at J, with 15 bases between. This CDR3 has 14 residues. The CDR3 nucleotides read TGTGCCAGCAGCGAGTCAGGGTTGGGAACTGAAGCTTTCTTT. This gives the protein CASSESGLGTEAFF. The complete variable domain, with remaining parts taken from reference TRBV7-3 and TRBJ1-1, reads GAGVSQTPSNKVTEKGKYVELRCDPISGHTALYWYRQSLGQGPEFLIYFQGTGAADDSGLPNDRFFAVRPEGSVSTLKIQRTERGDSAVYLCASSESGLGTEAFFGQGTRLTVV.

The V gene is TRBV6-2 or TRBV6-3, the J gene TRBJ2-7, with D tentatively TRBD1 (7 bases). CDR1 and CDR2 (germline): MNHEY, SVGEGT. V was shortened by 1 base and J by 3 bases, with 25 bases between the two germline ends. This CDR3 is built from 19 residues. The CDR3 loop reads CASSYFVQGGTTRNYEQYF. The DNA of the CDR3 is TGTGCCAGCAGTTACTTTGTTCAGGGGGGAACGACGAGGAACTACGAGCAGTACTTC.

This clonotype is categorized as medium-sized. This sequence joins TRBV19 and TRBJ1-3; D gene unclear. Germline CDR1 LNHDA, CDR2 SQIVND (reference sequence). This CDR3 has 14 residues. Trimming cost V 6 bases and J 7 bases, with 16 bases left between them. Here the CDR3 DNA reads TGTGCCAGTAGCCCTTATCCAACAGAGAACACCATATATTTT. Its translation: CASSPYPTENTIYF.

This clonotype was found once. The chain employs TRBV19 and TRBJ2-2; D could derive from TRBD1 or TRBD2 (5 bases each). The germline CDR1 and CDR2 sequences are LNHDA and SQIVND (reference sequence). This CDR3 is 15 amino acids long. V was shortened by 1 base and J by 7 bases, with 13 bases between the two germline ends. In DNA form, the CDR3 reads TGTGCCAGTAGTATAGGGGACCGGGGCGGCGGGGAGCTGTTTTTT. Amino acid sequence: CASSIGDRGGGELFF.

Relative to its sample, this clonotype is medium-sized. V and J are TRBV7-9 and TRBJ1-3; D is undetermined. In germline, CDR1 is SEHNR, CDR2 FQNEAQ (reference sequence). The V end was cut by 5 bases, the J end by 0 bases, with 11 bases between. This CDR3 has 15 amino acids. The CDR3 nucleotides read TGTGCCAGCAGCCCCCAGTGGAGCTCTGGAAACACCATATATTTT. The encoded protein is CASSPQWSSGNTIYF.

This clonotype showed up just a few times. This chain uses TRBV6-1 with TRBJ1-5, with a weak D call TRBD1 (5 bases). The V end lost 4 bases, the J end lost 0 bases, and 10 bases lay between the germline ends. Germline V gives CDR1 MNHNS, CDR2 SASEGT. The CDR3 contains 15 residues. The CDR3 sequence is CASSGGRTSNQPQHF. CDR3 DNA: TGTGCCAGCAGTGGGGGACGGACTAGCAATCAGCCCCAGCATTTT.